These 28 T cell receptor beta chains share one sample of origin, sequenced in a study of shared clonotypes between healthy human individuals. Produced via immunoSEQ multiplex PCR; TCRdb's table is partial and in-frame only. The data hold about 2.3 million clones, with under 95% observed a single time. Sequencing used naive CD4+ T cells from PBMCs. The subset denotes: CD45RA+ positively selected. Receptor source: a man between 18 and 35 years old in good health. Some clones in this sample may be carry-over from other donors' samples.

The CDR3 is CASSPRRWTEAFF. In DNA form, the CDR3 reads TGTGCCAGCAGCCCCCGTCGGTGGACTGAAGCTTTCTTT. The V and J genes are TRBV7-2 and TRBJ1-1; unclear D gene. The CDR3 spans 13 residues. The V and J ends lost 5 bases and 5 bases respectively, with 12 bases between them. The germline V gene has CDR1 SGHTA and CDR2 FQGNSA.

The rearrangement links TRBV7-2 to TRBJ2-1; perhaps TRBD2 as D (5 bases). Per germline, CDR1 SGHTA and CDR2 FQGNSA. The CDR3 spans 14 residues. Trimming shortened V by 5 bases and J by 7 bases, and 15 bases separated the two germline ends. CDR3 region: CASSLPGMVNEQFF. CDR3 nucleotide sequence: TGTGCCAGCAGCCTACCGGGGATGGTTAATGAGCAGTTCTTC.

This chain uses TRBV5-1 with TRBJ1-2; TRBD1 agrees at 8 bases. The CDR3 extends over 14 amino acids. Germline CDR1 and CDR2: SGHRS and YFSETQ. V lost 2 bases and J lost 3; bases outside the gene matches: 3. This chain's CDR3 is CASSLLTGDYGYTF. Here the CDR3 DNA reads TGCGCCAGCAGCTTACTGACAGGGGACTATGGCTACACCTTC.

The chain couples TRBV6-6 to TRBJ1-5; 10 bases are shared with TRBD1. The trim removed 5 bases at V and 7 bases at J, leaving 8 bases unmatched. CDR3 length: 15 residues. CDR1 and CDR2 from the germline V gene are MNHNY and SVGAGI (reference sequence). The chain's CDR3 is CASSPPTGGSQPQHF. In DNA, the CDR3 is TGTGCCAGCAGTCCCCCGACAGGGGGCAGCCAGCCCCAGCATTTT.

The chain recombines TRBV6-5 with TRBJ1-6; 7 bases align to TRBD1. CDR1 and CDR2 from the germline V gene are MNHEY and SVGAGI. V shed 0 bases, J shed 7 bases, and the junction held 6 bases outside the gene matches. The CDR3 consists of 16 residues. CDR3 in amino acids: CASSYSSQGINSPLHF. In nucleotides, the CDR3 is TGTGCCAGCAGTTACTCGTCACAGGGGATCAATTCACCCCTCCACTTT.

The chain employs TRBV7-2 and TRBJ1-5; D might be TRBD1 (5 bases). Between the trimmed V and J ends, which lost 10 bases and 6 bases, there was a span of 16 bases. CDR3 length: 13 amino acids. CDR1 is SGHTA and CDR2 is FQGNSA in the germline V gene. The CDR3 loop is CATSTVSGQPQHF. CDR3 bases: TGTGCCACCTCGACAGTGTCCGGTCAGCCCCAGCATTTT.

The chain couples TRBV21-1 to TRBJ1-2; the D segment call TRBD1 is taken from the table without a DNA check. TRBV21-1 is designated a pseudogene. The CDR3 extends over 13 amino acids. CDR3 loop: CASSEQGAGGYTF. CDR3 DNA: TGTGCCAGCAGCGAACAGGGAGCAGGGGGCTACACCTTC.

The chain joins TRBV5-1 to TRBJ2-7; possible D gene TRBD1, 6 bases. Germline CDR1 SGHRS, CDR2 YFSETQ. Trimming took off 1 base at V and 0 bases at J, with 11 bases between the two ends. This CDR3 region has 15 residues. The CDR3 DNA reads as TGCGCCAGCAGCTTGACAGGGCCGAGCTCCTACGAGCAGTACTTC. As protein: CASSLTGPSSYEQYF.

Points on this clone: Other DNA variants within this sample encode the same CDR3. The chain employs TRBV7-2 and TRBJ2-3; D is ambiguous. CDR3 size: 14 residues. Deletions cut 1 base from V and 1 base from J, with 6 bases between. Germline CDR1 is SGHTA and CDR2 is FQGNSA. The CDR3 region has the DNA TGTGCCAGCAGCTTAGTAGGCGGCACAGATACGCAGTATTTT. This gives the protein CASSLVGGTDTQYF.

The chain recombines TRBV7-9 with TRBJ1-1, with a weak D call TRBD1 (6 bases). The CDR3 totals 14 residues. Deletions cut 5 bases from V and 6 bases from J, with 16 bases between. Germline V lookup: CDR1 SEHNR, CDR2 FQNEAQ (reference sequence). CDR3 nucleotides: TGTGCCAGCAGCGTACGACAGGCCACCGCTGAAGCTTTCTTT. Translation: CASSVRQATAEAFF.

A remark on this clone: Other DNA sequences in this specimen translate into the identical CDR3. The chain links TRBV5-1 to TRBJ2-1; no firm D call. V dropped 4 bases and J dropped 6 bases, with 5 bases sitting between them. Per germline, CDR1 SGHRS and CDR2 YFSETQ. The CDR3 runs to 11 residues. CDR3 sequence reads: CASSLGNEQFF. CDR3 in DNA: TGCGCCAGCAGCCTCGGCAATGAGCAGTTCTTC.

The J gene is TRBJ2-1, the V gene TRBV11-2; 12 positions match TRBD2. Trimming removed 5 bases from V and 4 bases from J; junction bases left unmatched: 12. The CDR3 covers 18 residues. Germline loops: CDR1 SGHAT, CDR2 FQNNGV. CDR3 protein: CASSPISSSGRAYNEQFF. The DNA for the CDR3 is TGTGCCAGCAGCCCTATATCGTCTAGCGGGAGGGCTTACAATGAGCAGTTCTTC. The full variable domain, in which reference TRBV11-2 and TRBJ2-1 provide the parts outside the CDR3, is EAGVAQSPRYKIIEKRQSVAFWCNPISGHATLYWYQQILGQGPKLLIQFQNNGVVDDSQLPKDRFSAERLKGVDSTLKIQPAKLEDSAVYLCASSPISSSGRAYNEQFFGPGTRLTVL.

The gene calls are TRBV5-1 and TRBJ1-2; no definite D call. Germline values: CDR1 SGHRS, CDR2 YFSETQ. The germline V and J ends were trimmed by 1 base and 6 bases, with 10 bases remaining between them. This CDR3 spans 13 amino acids. The CDR3 here is CASSLWQGNGYTF. CDR3 nucleotide sequence: TGCGCCAGCAGCTTGTGGCAAGGCAATGGCTACACCTTC.

Turning to this clone: At the DNA level, this CDR3 is encoded by other sequences in the same sample as well. CDR3 coding DNA: TGTGCCAGCAGTACAACAGGGGGCTATGGCTACACCTTC. Translation: CASSTTGGYGYTF. The V and J genes are TRBV2 and TRBJ1-2, with 8 bases matching TRBD1. J was trimmed by 4 bases and V by 5 bases; bases with no gene match: 3. This CDR3 comprises 13 residues. The germline V gene has CDR1 SNHLY and CDR2 FYNNEI. The full variable domain, completed using reference TRBV2 and TRBJ1-2, is EPEVTQTPSHQVTQMGQEVILRCVPISNHLYFYWYRQILGQKVEFLVSFYNNEISEKSEIFDDQFSVERPDGSNFTLKIRSTKLEDSAMYFCASSTTGGYGYTFGSGTRLTVV.

The chain joins TRBV5-1 to TRBJ2-2; D remains unclear. This CDR3 is built from 13 residues. The V gene lost 0 bases and the J gene lost 7 bases, with 7 bases spanning the gap. Germline values: CDR1 SGHRS, CDR2 YFSETQ. The CDR3 here is CASSLEGHGELFF. The CDR3 DNA sequence: TGCGCCAGCAGCTTGGAAGGCCACGGGGAGCTGTTTTTT.

The chain's CDR3 is CASTTGGRGYEQFF. CDR3 sequence (DNA): TGTGCCAGCACCACAGGGGGGAGAGGGTATGAGCAGTTCTTC. This rearrangement joins TRBV7-3 to TRBJ2-1; TRBD1 agrees at 8 bases. The CDR3 is made up of 14 amino acids. With 7 bases clipped from V and 8 bases from J, the junction kept 10 bases outside the gene matches. The germline V gene encodes CDR1 SGHTA and CDR2 FQGTGA.

The V call is TRBV5-1, the J call TRBJ2-1; TRBD1 aligns across 8 bases. V trimming: 4 bases; J trimming: 4 bases; junction bases outside the gene matches: 1. This CDR3 has 13 residues. Per the germline V gene, CDR1 is SGHRS and CDR2 is YFSETQ. CDR3 nucleotides: TGCGCCAGCAGCAGGGACAGGTACAATGAGCAGTTCTTC. Translating gives CASSRDRYNEQFF.

The chain links TRBV5-6 to TRBJ2-5; D might be TRBD2 (6 bases). The CDR3 extends over 15 amino acids. V lost 3 bases, J lost 5 bases, and 17 bases lay in between. Germline loops: CDR1 SGHDT, CDR2 YYEEEE. CDR3 coding DNA: TGTGCCAGCAGCTGGGGACTTTTAGGTGGGGAGACCCAGTACTTC. Protein product: CASSWGLLGGETQYF.

In its sample, this clone was seen once. The CDR3 loop reads CASSQVRVWGALNTEAFF. In DNA, the CDR3 is TGCGCCAGCAGCCAGGTCAGGGTGTGGGGGGCCTTGAACACTGAAGCTTTCTTT. The chain combines TRBV4-1 with TRBJ1-1, with a tentative D call TRBD1 (6 bases). CDR1 and CDR2 from the germline V gene are MGHRA and YSYEKL. The germline V and J ends were trimmed by 3 bases and 0 bases, with 20 bases remaining between them. This CDR3 is built from 18 residues.

The chain recombines TRBV7-2 with TRBJ2-3; D gene uncertain. The V and J ends lost 11 bases and 14 bases respectively, with 11 bases between them. CDR3 length equals 8 residues. Germline lookup yields CDR1 SGHTA and CDR2 FQGNSA. The CDR3 spells CAPSMWYF. The CDR3 coding sequence is TGTGCCCCAAGTATGTGGTATTTT.

This clone was detected only once. This chain uses TRBV19 with TRBJ1-4; no reliable D call. Germline assignment: CDR1 LNHDA and CDR2 SQIVND (reference sequence). V was clipped by 6 bases and J by 6 bases, with 17 bases between them. This CDR3 has 15 amino acids. CDR3 in amino acids: CASRGWGVGDEKLFF. DNA of the CDR3: TGTGCCAGTAGAGGTTGGGGAGTTGGCGATGAAAAACTGTTTTTT.

V is TRBV7-8 and J is TRBJ2-7, with D perhaps TRBD1 (5 bases). The CDR3 is 15 amino acids. Deletions cut 7 bases from V and 2 bases from J, with 18 bases between. From germline, CDR1 is SGHVS and CDR2 FQNEAQ. CDR3: CASKIVDNLAYEQYF. The DNA of the CDR3 is TGTGCCAGCAAGATCGTGGACAACCTAGCCTACGAGCAGTACTTC.

The chain joins TRBV21-1 to TRBJ2-7; the DNA was not compared with TRBD2, the D call given in the table. TRBV21-1 counts as a pseudogene. The CDR3 totals 15 residues. CDR3 nucleotides: TGTGCCAGCACCGCCGGCTCAGCGGCCTCCTACGAGCAGTACTTC. Amino acid sequence: CASTAGSAASYEQYF.

The chain recombines TRBV28 with TRBJ2-3; D not certain. Germline assignment: CDR1 MDHEN and CDR2 SYDVKM. The V end lost 5 bases, the J end lost 5 bases, and 5 bases lay between the germline ends. CDR3 length: 11 residues. For the CDR3, the DNA is TGTGCCAGCAGTAGGGAAGATACGCAGTATTTT. Translating gives CASSREDTQYF.

The rearrangement links TRBV28 to TRBJ2-7; TRBD2 agrees at 11 bases. Germline loops: CDR1 MDHEN, CDR2 SYDVKM. With 7 bases clipped from V and 3 bases from J, the junction kept 5 bases outside the gene matches. The CDR3 spans 14 residues. The CDR3 protein is CASINLAGGYEQYF. The CDR3 DNA reads TGTGCCAGCATCAATCTAGCGGGAGGCTACGAGCAGTACTTC.

The chain recombines TRBV5-1 with TRBJ1-1, with 12 bases lining up with TRBD1. Germline V gene data show CDR1 as SGHRS and CDR2 as YFSETQ. V shed 2 bases, J shed 9 bases, and the junction held 2 bases outside the gene matches. The CDR3 contains 13 residues. Written as DNA, the CDR3 is TGCGCCAGCAGCTTAGGGACAGGGGGCAAAGCTTTCTTT. Translated, it gives CASSLGTGGKAFF.

The sample holds one count of this clone. The chain has TRBV28 and TRBJ1-2, with TRBD1 identical over 9 bases. CDR1 is MDHEN, CDR2 SYDVKM, per germline. The V gene end was trimmed by 10 bases and the J gene end by 8 bases; junction bases not matched to a gene: 5. This CDR3 comprises 11 residues. CDR3 residues: CAIQTGGGYTF. The CDR3 DNA follows: TGTGCCATCCAGACAGGGGGGGGCTACACCTTC.

The J gene is TRBJ2-1, the V gene TRBV7-5; the D segment call TRBD2 is taken from the table without a DNA check. TRBV7-5 is a recognized pseudogene. CDR3 length: 19 amino acids. CDR3 region: CARSFPRTSGRADYNEQFF. CDR3 bases: TGTGCCAGAAGCTTCCCCAGGACTAGCGGGAGGGCCGACTACAATGAGCAGTTCTTC.